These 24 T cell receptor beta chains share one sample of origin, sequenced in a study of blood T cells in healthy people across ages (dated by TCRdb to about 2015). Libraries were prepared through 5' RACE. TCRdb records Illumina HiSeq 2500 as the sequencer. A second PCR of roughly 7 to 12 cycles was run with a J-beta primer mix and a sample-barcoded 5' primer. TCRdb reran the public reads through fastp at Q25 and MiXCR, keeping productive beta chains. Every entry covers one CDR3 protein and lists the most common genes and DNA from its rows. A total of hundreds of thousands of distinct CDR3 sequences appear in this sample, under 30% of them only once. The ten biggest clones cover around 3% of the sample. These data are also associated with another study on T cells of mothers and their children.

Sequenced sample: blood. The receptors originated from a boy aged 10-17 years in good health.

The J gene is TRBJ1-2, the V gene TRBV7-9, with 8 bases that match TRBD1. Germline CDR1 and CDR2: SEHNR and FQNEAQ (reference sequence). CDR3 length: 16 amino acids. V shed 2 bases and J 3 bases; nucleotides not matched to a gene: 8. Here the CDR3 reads CASSLMRGQGDYGYTF. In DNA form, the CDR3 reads TGTGCCAGCAGCTTAATGCGCGGACAGGGCGACTATGGCTACACCTTC.

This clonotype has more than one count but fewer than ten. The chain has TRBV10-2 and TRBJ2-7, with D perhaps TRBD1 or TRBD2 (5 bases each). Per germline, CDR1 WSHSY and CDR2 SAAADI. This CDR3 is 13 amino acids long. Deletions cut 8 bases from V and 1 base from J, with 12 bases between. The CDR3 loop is CASHPGPSYEQYF. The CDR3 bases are TGCGCCAGCCACCCGGGACCTTCCTACGAGCAGTACTTC.

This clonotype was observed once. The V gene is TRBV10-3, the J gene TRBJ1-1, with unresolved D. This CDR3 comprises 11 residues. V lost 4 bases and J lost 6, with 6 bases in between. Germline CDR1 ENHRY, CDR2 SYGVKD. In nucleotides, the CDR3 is TGTGCCATCAGTGGTGGGGCTGAAGCTTTCTTT. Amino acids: CAISGGAEAFF.

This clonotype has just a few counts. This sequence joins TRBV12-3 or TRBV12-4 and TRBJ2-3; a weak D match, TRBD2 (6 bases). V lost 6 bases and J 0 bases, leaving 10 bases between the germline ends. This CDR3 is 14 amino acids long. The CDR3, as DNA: TGTGCCAGCAGGCGGGGCGTAAGCACAGATACGCAGTATTTT. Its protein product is CASRRGVSTDTQYF.

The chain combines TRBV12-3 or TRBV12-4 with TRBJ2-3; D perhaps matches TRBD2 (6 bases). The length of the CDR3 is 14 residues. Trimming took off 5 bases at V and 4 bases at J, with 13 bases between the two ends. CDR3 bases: TGTGCCAGCAGTCCCACGACTAGTGCAGATACGCAGTATTTT. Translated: CASSPTTSADTQYF.

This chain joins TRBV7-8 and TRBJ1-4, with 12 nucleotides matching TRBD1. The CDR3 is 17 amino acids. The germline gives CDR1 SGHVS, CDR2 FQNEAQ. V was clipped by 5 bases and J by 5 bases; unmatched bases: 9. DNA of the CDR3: TGTGCCAGCAGCCCCCGTACCGGGACAGGGGGCAATGAAAAACTGTTTTTT. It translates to CASSPRTGTGGNEKLFF.

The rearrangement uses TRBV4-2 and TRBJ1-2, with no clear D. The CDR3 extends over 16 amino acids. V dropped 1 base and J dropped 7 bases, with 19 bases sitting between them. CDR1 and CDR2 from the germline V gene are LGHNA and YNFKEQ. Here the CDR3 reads CASSQVSDAADRGYTF. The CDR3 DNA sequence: TGTGCCAGCAGCCAAGTTTCGGACGCGGCCGACCGTGGCTACACCTTC.

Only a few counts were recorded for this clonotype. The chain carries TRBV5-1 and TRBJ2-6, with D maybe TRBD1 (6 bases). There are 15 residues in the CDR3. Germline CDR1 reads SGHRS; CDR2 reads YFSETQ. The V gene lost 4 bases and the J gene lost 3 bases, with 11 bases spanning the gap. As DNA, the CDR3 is TGCGCCAGCAGCCTGAACAGGGATGGGGCCAACGTCCTGACTTTC. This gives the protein CASSLNRDGANVLTF. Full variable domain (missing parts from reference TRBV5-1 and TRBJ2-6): KAGVTQTPRYLIKTRGQQVTLSCSPISGHRSVSWYQQTPGQGLQFLFEYFSETQRNKGNFPGRFSGRQFSNSRSEMNVSTLELGDSALYLCASSLNRDGANVLTFGAGSRLTVL.

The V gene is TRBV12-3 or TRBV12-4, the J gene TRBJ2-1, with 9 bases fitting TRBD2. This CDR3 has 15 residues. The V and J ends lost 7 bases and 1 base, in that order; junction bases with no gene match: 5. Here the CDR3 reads CASILSGGSYNEQFF. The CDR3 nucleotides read TGTGCCAGCATCCTTAGCGGGGGATCCTACAATGAGCAGTTCTTC.

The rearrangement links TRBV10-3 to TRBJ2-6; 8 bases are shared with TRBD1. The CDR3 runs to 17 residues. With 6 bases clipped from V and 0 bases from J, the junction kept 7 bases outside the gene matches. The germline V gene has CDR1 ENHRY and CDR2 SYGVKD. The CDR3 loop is CAIRRQGTGSGANVLTF. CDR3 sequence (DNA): TGTGCCATCAGGCGACAGGGGACAGGCTCTGGGGCCAACGTCCTGACTTTC.

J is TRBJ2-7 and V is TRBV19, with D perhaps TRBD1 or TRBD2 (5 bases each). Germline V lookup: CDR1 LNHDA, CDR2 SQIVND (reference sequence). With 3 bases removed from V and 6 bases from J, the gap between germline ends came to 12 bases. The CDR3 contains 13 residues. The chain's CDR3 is CASSIGTDAEQYF. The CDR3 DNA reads TGTGCCAGTAGTATTGGGACGGATGCCGAGCAGTACTTC.

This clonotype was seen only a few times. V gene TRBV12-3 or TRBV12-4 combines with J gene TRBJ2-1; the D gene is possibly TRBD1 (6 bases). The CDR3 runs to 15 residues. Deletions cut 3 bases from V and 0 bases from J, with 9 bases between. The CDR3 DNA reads TGTGCCAGCAGTTTTCAGGGGAGCTCCTACAATGAGCAGTTCTTC. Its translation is CASSFQGSSYNEQFF.

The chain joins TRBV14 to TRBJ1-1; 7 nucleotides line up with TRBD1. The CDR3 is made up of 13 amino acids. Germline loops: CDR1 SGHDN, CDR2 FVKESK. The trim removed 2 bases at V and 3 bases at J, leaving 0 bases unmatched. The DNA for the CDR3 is TGTGCCAGCAGCCAAACAGGGGACACTGAAGCTTTCTTT. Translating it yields CASSQTGDTEAFF.

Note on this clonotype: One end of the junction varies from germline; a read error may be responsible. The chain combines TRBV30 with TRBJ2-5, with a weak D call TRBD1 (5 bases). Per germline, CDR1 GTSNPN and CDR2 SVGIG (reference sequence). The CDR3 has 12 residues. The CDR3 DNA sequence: TGTGCCTGGACAGGGCAGCAAGAGACCCAGAACTTC. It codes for CAWTGQQETQNF.

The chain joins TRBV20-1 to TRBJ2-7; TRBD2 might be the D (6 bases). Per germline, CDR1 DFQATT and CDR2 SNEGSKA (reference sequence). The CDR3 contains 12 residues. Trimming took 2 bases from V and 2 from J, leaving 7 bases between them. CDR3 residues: CSARRLAYEQYF. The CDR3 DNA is TGCAGTGCTAGACGACTAGCCTACGAGCAGTACTTC.

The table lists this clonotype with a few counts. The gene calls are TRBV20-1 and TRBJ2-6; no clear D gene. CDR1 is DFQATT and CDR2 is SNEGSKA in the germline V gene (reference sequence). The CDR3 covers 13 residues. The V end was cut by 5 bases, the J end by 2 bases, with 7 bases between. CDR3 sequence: CSAARPGANVLTF. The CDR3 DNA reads TGCAGTGCTGCCCGTCCTGGGGCCAACGTCCTGACTTTC.

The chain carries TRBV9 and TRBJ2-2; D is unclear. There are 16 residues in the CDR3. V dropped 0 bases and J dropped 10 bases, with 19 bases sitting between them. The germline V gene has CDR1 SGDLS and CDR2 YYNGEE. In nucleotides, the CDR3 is TGTGCCAGCAGCGTAGGAAGGTCCTTCCCCGCGGAGGAGCTGTTTTTT. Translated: CASSVGRSFPAEELFF.

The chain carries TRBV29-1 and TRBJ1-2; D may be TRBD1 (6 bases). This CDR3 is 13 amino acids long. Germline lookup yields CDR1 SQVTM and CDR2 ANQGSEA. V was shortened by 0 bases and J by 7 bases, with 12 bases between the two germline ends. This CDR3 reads CSVEEQGERGYTF. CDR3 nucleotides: TGCAGCGTTGAAGAACAGGGAGAACGTGGCTACACCTTC.

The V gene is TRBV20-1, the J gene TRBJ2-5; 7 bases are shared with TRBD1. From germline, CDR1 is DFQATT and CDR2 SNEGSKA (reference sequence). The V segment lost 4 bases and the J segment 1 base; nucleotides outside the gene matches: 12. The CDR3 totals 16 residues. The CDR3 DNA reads TGCAGTGCTAAGAAGGCAGGGGGTTTCGGCCAAGAGACCCAGTACTTC. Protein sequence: CSAKKAGGFGQETQYF.

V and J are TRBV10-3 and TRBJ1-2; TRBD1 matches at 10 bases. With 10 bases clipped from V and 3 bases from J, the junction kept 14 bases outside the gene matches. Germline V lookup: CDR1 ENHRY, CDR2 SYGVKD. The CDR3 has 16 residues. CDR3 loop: CATADRGRGLDYGYTF. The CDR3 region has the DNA TGTGCCACCGCAGACAGGGGGCGAGGATTAGACTATGGCTACACCTTC.

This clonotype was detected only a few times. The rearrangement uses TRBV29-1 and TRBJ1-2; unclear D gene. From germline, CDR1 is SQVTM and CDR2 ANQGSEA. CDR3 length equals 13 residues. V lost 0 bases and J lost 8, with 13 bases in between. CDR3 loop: CSVEERVIGGYTF. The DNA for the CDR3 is TGCAGCGTTGAAGAGAGGGTTATCGGAGGCTACACCTTC.

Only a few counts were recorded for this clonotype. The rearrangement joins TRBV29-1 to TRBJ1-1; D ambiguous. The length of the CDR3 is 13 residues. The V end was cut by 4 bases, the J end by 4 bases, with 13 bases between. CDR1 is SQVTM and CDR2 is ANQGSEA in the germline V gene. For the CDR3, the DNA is TGCAGCGTTGTACGCGGGGTAACCACTGAAGCTTTCTTT. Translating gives CSVVRGVTTEAFF.

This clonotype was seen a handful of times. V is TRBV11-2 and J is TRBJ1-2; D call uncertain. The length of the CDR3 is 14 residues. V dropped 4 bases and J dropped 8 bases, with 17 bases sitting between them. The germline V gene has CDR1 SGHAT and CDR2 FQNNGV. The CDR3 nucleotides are TGTGCCAGCAGCTCTAGATCGGGGTTATCGGGCTACACCTTC. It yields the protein CASSSRSGLSGYTF. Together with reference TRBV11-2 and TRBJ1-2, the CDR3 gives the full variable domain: EAGVAQSPRYKIIEKRQSVAFWCNPISGHATLYWYQQILGQGPKLLIQFQNNGVVDDSQLPKDRFSAERLKGVDSTLKIQPAKLEDSAVYLCASSSRSGLSGYTFGSGTRLTVV.

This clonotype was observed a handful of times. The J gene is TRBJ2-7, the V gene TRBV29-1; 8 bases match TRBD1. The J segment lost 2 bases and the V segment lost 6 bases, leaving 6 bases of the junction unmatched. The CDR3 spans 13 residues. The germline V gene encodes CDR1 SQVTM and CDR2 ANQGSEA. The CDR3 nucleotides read TGCAGCGTCCGGACAGGGATCACCTACGAGCAGTACTTC. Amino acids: CSVRTGITYEQYF.